This T cell receptor beta chain was identified during a study of response to subunit inactivated influenza vaccine. TCRdb reanalysed the RT-PCR reads using MiXCR and keeps one entry per CDR3 protein. The sample contains about 540,000 distinct CDR3 sequences, less than 25% of which appear only once. V was pared by 2 bases and J by 1 base, with 5 bases between. The length of the CDR3 is 13 residues. Germline V gives CDR1 MNHNS, CDR2 SASEGT. These data also featured in a second study, about T cells expressing NK-cell markers. This second study notes: Libraries used 5'RACE template switching adding universal primer site and UMIs. Eight donors were sequenced, of whom seven were HCMV-seropositive, while the remaining one was HCMV-seronegative.

Sample: CD4+ T cells sorted from PBMCs, taken 11 to 12 days after vaccination. The chain employs TRBV6-1 and TRBJ1-1; D is undetermined. This sequence was found in a man in his fifties or sixties who received an inactivated influenza vaccine. The CDR3 protein is CASSELWNTEAFF. The CDR3 bases are TGTGCCAGCAGTGAACTCTGGAACACTGAAGCTTTCTTT.